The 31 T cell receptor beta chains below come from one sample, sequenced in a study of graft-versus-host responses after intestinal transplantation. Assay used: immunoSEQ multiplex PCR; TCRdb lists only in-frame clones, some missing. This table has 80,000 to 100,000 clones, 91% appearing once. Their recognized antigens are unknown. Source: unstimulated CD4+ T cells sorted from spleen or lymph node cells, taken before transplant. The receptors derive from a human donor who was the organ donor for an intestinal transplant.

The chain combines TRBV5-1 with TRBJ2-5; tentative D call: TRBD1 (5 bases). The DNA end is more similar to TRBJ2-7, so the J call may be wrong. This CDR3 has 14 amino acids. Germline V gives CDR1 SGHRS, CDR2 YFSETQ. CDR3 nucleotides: TGCGCCAGCAGCTTGGAACAGGTCACCTACGAGCAGTACTTC. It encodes CASSLEQVTYEQYF.

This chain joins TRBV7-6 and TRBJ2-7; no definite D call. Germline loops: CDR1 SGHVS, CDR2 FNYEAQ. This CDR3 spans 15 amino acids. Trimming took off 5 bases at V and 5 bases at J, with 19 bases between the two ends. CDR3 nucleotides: TGTGCCAGCAGCCCCACCCTGGGCCTTCTGGACGAGCAGTACTTC. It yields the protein CASSPTLGLLDEQYF. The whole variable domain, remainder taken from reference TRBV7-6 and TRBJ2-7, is GAGVSQSPRYKVTKRGQDVALRCDPISGHVSLYWYRQALGQGPEFLTYFNYEAQQDKSGLPNDRFSAERPEGSISTLTIQRTEQRDSAMYRCASSPTLGLLDEQYFGPGTRLTVT.

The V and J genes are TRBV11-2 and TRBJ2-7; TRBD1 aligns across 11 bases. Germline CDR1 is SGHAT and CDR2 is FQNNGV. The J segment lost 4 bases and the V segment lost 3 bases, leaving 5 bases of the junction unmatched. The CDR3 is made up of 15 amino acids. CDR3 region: CASSFNGQGAYEQYF. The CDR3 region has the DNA TGTGCCAGCAGCTTTAACGGACAGGGGGCGTACGAGCAGTACTTC.

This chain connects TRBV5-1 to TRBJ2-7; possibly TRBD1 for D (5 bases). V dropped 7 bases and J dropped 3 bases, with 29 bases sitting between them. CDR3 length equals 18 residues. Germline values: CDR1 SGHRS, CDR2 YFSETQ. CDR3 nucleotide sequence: TGCGCCAGCTCTTACGGAATAATGGCAGCAGGGTTAGGCTACGAGCAGTACTTC. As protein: CASSYGIMAAGLGYEQYF.

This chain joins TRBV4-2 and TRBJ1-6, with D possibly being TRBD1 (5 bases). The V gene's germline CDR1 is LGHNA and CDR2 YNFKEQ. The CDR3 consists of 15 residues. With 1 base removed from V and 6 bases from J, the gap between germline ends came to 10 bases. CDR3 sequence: CASSQARQGNSPLHF. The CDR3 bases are TGTGCCAGCAGCCAAGCTCGCCAGGGTAATTCACCCCTCCACTTT.

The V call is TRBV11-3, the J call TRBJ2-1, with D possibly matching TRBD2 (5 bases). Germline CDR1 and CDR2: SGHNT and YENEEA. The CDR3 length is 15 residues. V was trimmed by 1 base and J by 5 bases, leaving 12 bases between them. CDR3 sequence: CASSLGWVRDNEQFF. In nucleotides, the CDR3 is TGTGCCAGCAGCTTAGGGTGGGTGAGGGACAATGAGCAGTTCTTC.

The CDR3 loop is CASSYRRDRYSYEQYF. Written as DNA, the CDR3 is TGTGCCAGCAGTTACAGGCGGGACAGATACTCCTACGAGCAGTACTTC. The chain combines TRBV6-5 with TRBJ2-7; a weak D match, TRBD1 (7 bases). The CDR3 has 16 amino acids. Trimming cost V 2 bases and J 0 bases, with 14 bases left between them. From germline, CDR1 is MNHEY and CDR2 SVGAGI.

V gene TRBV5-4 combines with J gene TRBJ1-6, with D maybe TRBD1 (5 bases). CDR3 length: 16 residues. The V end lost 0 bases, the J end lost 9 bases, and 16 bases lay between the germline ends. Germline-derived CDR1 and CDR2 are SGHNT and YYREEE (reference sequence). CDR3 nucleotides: TGTGCCAGCAGCTTGGCGGGGGGAACTGGAATTTCACCCCTCCACTTT. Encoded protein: CASSLAGGTGISPLHF.

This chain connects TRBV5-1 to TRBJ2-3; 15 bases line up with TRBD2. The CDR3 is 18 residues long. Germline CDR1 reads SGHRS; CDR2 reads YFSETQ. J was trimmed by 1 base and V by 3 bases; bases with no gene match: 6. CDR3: CASSWGLAGGPRTDTQYF. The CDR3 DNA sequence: TGCGCCAGCAGCTGGGGACTAGCGGGGGGCCCCCGCACAGATACGCAGTATTTT.

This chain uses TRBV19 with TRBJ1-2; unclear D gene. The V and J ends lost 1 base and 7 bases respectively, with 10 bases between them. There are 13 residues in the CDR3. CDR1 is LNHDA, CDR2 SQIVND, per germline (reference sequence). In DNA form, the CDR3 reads TGTGCCAGTAGTATAGTAGTACTGTCTGGCTACACCTTC. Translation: CASSIVVLSGYTF. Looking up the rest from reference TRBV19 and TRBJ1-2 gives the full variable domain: DGGITQSPKYLFRKEGQNVTLSCEQNLNHDAMYWYRQDPGQGLRLIYYSQIVNDFQKGDIAEGYSVSREKKESFPLTVTSAQKNPTAFYLCASSIVVLSGYTFGSGTRLTVV.

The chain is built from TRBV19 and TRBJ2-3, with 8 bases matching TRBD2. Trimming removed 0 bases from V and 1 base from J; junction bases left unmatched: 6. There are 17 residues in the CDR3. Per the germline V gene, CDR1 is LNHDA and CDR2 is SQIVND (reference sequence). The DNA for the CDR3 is TGTGCCAGTAGTATAGATCTCTCGCGGGGGGGCACAGATACGCAGTATTTT. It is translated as CASSIDLSRGGTDTQYF.

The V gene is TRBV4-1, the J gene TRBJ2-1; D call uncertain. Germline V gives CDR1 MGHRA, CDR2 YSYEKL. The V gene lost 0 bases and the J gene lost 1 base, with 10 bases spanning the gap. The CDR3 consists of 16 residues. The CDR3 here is CASSQDMAQSYNEQFF. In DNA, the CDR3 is TGCGCCAGCAGCCAAGATATGGCCCAGTCCTACAATGAGCAGTTCTTC.

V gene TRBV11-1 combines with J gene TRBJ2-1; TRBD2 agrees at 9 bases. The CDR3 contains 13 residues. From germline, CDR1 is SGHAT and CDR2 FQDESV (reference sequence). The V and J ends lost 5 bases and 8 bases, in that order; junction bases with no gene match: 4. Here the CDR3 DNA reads TGTGCCAGCAGCACGCGGACTAGCGATGAGCAGTTCTTC. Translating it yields CASSTRTSDEQFF.

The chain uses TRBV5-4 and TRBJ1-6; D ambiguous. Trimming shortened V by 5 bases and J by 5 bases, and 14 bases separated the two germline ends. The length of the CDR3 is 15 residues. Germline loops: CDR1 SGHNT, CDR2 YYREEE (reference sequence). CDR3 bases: TGTGCCAGCAGTCCCGACACGGTTAATAATTCACCCCTCCACTTT. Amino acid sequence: CASSPDTVNNSPLHF.

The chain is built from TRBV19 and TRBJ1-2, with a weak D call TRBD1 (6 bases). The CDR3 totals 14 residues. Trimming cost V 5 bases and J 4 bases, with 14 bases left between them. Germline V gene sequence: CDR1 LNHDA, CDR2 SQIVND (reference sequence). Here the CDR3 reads CASSPQGGVYGYTF. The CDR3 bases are TGTGCCAGTAGTCCTCAAGGGGGGGTCTATGGCTACACCTTC.

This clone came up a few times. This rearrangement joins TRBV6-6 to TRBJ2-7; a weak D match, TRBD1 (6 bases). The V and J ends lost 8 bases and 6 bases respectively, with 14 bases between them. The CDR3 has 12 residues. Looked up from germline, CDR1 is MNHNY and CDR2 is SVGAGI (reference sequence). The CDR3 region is CASDYGRGEQYF. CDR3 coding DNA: TGTGCCAGCGACTACGGCAGGGGCGAGCAGTACTTC.

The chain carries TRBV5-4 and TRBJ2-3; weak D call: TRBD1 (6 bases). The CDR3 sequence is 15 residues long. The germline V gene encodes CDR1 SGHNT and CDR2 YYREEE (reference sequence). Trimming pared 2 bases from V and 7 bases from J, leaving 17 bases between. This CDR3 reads CASSFSGARIYTQYF. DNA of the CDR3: TGTGCCAGCAGCTTCTCAGGGGCTCGAATATATACGCAGTATTTT.

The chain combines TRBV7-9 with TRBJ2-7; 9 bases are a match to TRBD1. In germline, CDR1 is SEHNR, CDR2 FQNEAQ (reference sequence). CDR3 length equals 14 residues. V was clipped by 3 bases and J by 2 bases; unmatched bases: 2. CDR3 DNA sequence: TGTGCCAGCAGCTTTCGGACAGGGGCCTACGAGCAGTACTTC. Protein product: CASSFRTGAYEQYF. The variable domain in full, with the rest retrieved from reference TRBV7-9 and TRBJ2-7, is DTGVSQNPRHKITKRGQNVTFRCDPISEHNRLYWYRQTLGQGPEFLTYFQNEAQLEKSRLLSDRFSAERPKGSFSTLEIQRTEQGDSAMYLCASSFRTGAYEQYFGPGTRLTVT.

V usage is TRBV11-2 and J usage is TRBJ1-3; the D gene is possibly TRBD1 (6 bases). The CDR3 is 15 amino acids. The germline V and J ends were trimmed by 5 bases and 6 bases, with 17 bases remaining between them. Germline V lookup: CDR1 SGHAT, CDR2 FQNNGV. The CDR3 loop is CASSQGRNSLNTIYF. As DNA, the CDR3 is TGTGCCAGCAGCCAGGGGCGCAACTCGCTAAACACCATATATTTT.

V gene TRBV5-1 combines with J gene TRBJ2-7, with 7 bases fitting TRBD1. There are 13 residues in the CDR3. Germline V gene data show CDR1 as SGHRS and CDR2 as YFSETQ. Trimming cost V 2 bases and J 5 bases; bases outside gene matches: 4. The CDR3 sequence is CASSLNRGHEQYF. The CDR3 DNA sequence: TGCGCCAGCAGCTTAAACAGGGGTCACGAGCAGTACTTC.

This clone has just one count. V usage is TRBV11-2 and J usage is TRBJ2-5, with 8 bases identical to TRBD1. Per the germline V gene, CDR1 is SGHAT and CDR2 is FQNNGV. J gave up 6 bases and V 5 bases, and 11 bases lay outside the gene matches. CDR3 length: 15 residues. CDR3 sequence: CASSPGTGRFQTQYF. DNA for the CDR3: TGTGCCAGCAGCCCCGGGACAGGCCGCTTTCAGACCCAGTACTTC.

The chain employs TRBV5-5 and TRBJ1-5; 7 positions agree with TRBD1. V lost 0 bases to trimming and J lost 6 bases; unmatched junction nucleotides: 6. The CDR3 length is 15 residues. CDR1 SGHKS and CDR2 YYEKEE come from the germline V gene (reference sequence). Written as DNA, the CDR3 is TGTGCCAGCAGCTTGGTGACAGGGTTCGGTCAGCCCCAGCATTTT. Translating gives CASSLVTGFGQPQHF.

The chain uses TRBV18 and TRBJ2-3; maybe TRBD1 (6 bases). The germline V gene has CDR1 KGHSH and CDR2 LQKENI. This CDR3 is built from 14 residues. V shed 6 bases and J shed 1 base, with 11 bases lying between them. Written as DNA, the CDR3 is TGTGCCAGCTCCCAGGGGTTGGGCACAGATACGCAGTATTTT. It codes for CASSQGLGTDTQYF.

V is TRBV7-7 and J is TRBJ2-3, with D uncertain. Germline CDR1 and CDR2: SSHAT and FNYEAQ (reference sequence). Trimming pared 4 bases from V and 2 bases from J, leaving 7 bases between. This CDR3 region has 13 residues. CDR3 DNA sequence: TGTGCCAGCAGCTACTCCTCCACAGATACGCAGTATTTT. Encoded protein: CASSYSSTDTQYF.

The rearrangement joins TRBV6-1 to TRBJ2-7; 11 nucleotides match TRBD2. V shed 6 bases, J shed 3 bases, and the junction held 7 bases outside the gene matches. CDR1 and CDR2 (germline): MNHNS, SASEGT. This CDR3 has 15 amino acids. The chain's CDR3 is CASRTTSGSHYEQYF. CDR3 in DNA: TGTGCCAGCAGGACAACTAGCGGGAGCCACTACGAGCAGTACTTC.

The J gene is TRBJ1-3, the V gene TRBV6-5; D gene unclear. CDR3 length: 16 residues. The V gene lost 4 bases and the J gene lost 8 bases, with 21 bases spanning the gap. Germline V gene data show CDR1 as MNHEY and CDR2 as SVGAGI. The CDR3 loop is CASSSSLRLPGDTIYF. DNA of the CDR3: TGTGCCAGCAGTTCCTCCCTTAGATTACCGGGAGACACCATATATTTT.

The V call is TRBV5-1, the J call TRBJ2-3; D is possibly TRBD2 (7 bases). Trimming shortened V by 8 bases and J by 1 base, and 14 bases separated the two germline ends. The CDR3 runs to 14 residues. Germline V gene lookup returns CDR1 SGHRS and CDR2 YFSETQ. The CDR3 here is CASKGGTGTDTQYF. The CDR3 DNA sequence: TGCGCCAGTAAGGGGGGGACGGGCACAGATACGCAGTATTTT. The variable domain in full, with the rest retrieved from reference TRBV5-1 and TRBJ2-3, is KAGVTQTPRYLIKTRGQQVTLSCSPISGHRSVSWYQQTPGQGLQFLFEYFSETQRNKGNFPGRFSGRQFSNSRSEMNVSTLELGDSALYLCASKGGTGTDTQYFGPGTRLTVL.

CDR3 coding DNA: TGTGCCAGCAGTTCTTATGACAGGGGGATCTATGGCTACACCTTC. Encoded protein: CASSSYDRGIYGYTF. This chain links TRBV27 with TRBJ1-2; 9 bases map to TRBD1. This CDR3 contains 15 residues. The V segment lost 4 bases and the J segment 4 bases; nucleotides outside the gene matches: 7. Germline V CDR1 and CDR2: MNHEY, SMNVEV (reference sequence).

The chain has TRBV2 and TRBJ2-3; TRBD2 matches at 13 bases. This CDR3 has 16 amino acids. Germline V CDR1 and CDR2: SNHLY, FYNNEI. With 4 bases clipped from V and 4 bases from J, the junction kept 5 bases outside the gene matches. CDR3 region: CASSGLAGGQADTQYF. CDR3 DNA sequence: TGTGCCAGCAGTGGACTAGCGGGGGGTCAGGCAGATACGCAGTATTTT.

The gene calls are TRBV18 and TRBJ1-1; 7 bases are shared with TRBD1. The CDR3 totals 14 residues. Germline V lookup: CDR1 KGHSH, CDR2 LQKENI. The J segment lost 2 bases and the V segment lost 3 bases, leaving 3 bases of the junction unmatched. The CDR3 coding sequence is TGTGCCAGCTCACCCTGGACAGGAAACACTGAAGCTTTCTTT. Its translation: CASSPWTGNTEAFF.

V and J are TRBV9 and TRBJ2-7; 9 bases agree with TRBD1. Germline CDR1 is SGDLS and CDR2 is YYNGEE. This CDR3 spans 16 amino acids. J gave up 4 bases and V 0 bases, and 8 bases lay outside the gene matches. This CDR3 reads CASSVGMRDREYEQYF. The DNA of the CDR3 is TGTGCCAGCAGCGTAGGGATGAGGGACAGGGAATACGAGCAGTACTTC.